The TCR beta chain under discussion was sequenced for a study of TIL therapy for anti-PD-1-resistant metastatic lung cancer. The overall study: By whole-exome sequencing, median non-synonymous tumor mutation burden was more than 1.2 mutations per megabase.

Study conclusions and caveats: Infused TIL clonotypes partially replaced the baseline blood repertoire, then decayed over months. Treatment-naive, never-smoker and oncogene-addicted patients were overrepresented in this highly selected cohort.

Time point given: pre-treatment sample, taken before nivolumab and TIL therapy. Enrollment ran from October 2017 to early 2020. Worth noting for this clone: The antigen is unknown.

The libraries were made with immunoSEQ v3. Here immunoSEQ multiplex PCR was the method, and the copy in TCRdb shows in-frame clones only, minus some. The sample holds approximately 60,000 clones; roughly 70% are singletons and the top ten take less than 2%. The sequence derives from a person aged 30 to 80 with non-small cell lung cancer. This material consisted of blood, taken at baseline.

In DNA form, the CDR3 reads TGTGCCAGCAGTTTACCAGGGGCACGGTATAGCAATCAGCCCCAGCATTTT. It yields the protein CASSLPGARYSNQPQHF. This chain uses TRBV28 with TRBJ1-5; weak D call: TRBD1 (6 bases). In germline, CDR1 is MDHEN, CDR2 SYDVKM. Trimming took 2 bases from V and 0 from J, leaving 14 bases between them. The CDR3 has 17 residues.